Included here is one TCR beta chain sequence, with context. This sample was taken from a study of tumor and adjacent non-tumor tissue in lung cancer. Background on the study: Samples averaged approximately 4.2 million productive TCRbeta reads each.

The CDR3 contains 14 residues. V was clipped by 7 bases and J by 2 bases, with 18 bases between them. Germline CDR1 is DFQATT and CDR2 is SNEGSKA (reference sequence). TCRbeta libraries were built with three rounds of nested PCR, modified from ARM-PCR. One entry per CDR3 protein results from TCRdb running MiXCR on the multiplex PCR reads. Of over 60,000 distinct CDR3 sequences in the sample, around 86% were seen once. This sample's RNA came from whole unsorted tissue. The sample consisted of lung tumor tissue. The TCR was taken from a woman aged 50 to 60 with non-small cell lung cancer. V is TRBV20-1 and J is TRBJ2-7; D is ambiguous. CDR3 residues: CSGDTIRGAYEQYF. CDR3 coding DNA: TGCAGTGGGGATACTATACGTGGGGCCTACGAGCAGTACTTC.